This T cell receptor (beta chain) is from a study of technical replicates of blood from several donors. V lost 4 bases and J lost 0; bases outside the gene matches: 6. The length of the CDR3 is 15 residues. Libraries were prepared by immunoSEQ multiplex PCR; TCRdb keeps only in-frame clonotypes and omits some of them. The sample lists roughly 15,000 clones, roughly 80% seen once, with under 15% in the top ten. Sequencing used PBMCs. The origin of this receptor is a human donor in good health. The chain has TRBV5-3 and TRBJ2-5; 7 bases fit TRBD1. TRBV5-3 counts as an open reading frame of uncertain function. The DNA for the CDR3 is TGTGCCAGAAGCCGGCTGGGACAGTACCAAGAGACCCAGTACTTC. Amino acids: CARSRLGQYQETQYF.